The rows below give T cell receptor beta chains drawn from one sample of a study of T cell responses to AZD1222 COVID-19 vaccine. Here immunoSEQ multiplex PCR was the method, and the copy in TCRdb shows in-frame clones only, minus some. The sample has about 180,000 clones; 88% are singletons. The sequences come from peripheral blood, collected on day 0 of AZD1222 vaccination. The source is an adult in good health. Both conserved end residues are part of each CDR3. Each record gives: J gene, clone size, V gene, D gene, CDR3 DNA, CDR3 protein. D genes are given only for firm matches. Some rows have no size entry. The others give once, few or many, or a class for an expanded clone.

J: TRBJ1-4
size: NA
V: TRBV5-1
D: TRBD1
DNA: TGCGCCAGCAGCTCAGGGGGGCGTGATGAAAAACTGTTTTTT
CDR3: CASSSGGRDEKLFF

J: TRBJ1-5
size: NA
V: TRBV30
D: NA
DNA: TGTGCCTGGAGTCCCCCCGGGAGTTATAGCAATCAGCCCCAGCATTTT
CDR3: CAWSPPGSYSNQPQHF

J: TRBJ1-2
size: NA
V: TRBV29-1
D: TRBD1
DNA: TGCAGCGTTGAGGCAGGGACAGTCGGTTTGGGTGGCTACACCTTC
CDR3: CSVEAGTVGLGGYTF

J: TRBJ1-6
size: NA
V: TRBV6-1
D: NA
DNA: TGTGCCAGCAGTGACAGGGAGAATTCACCCCTCCACTTT
CDR3: CASSDRENSPLHF

J: TRBJ1-2
size: NA
V: TRBV27
D: TRBD1
DNA: TGTGCCAGCAGTTATGCAGGGGGCGACTATGGCTACACCTTC
CDR3: CASSYAGGDYGYTF

J: TRBJ2-3
size: NA
V: TRBV19
D: NA
DNA: TGTGCCAGTAAGGAAACAGGGATCACAGATACGCAGTATTTT
CDR3: CASKETGITDTQYF

J: TRBJ2-7
size: NA
V: TRBV5-1
D: TRBD1
DNA: TGCGCCAGCAGCCCCGGGACAGGCTCCTACGAGCAGTACTTC
CDR3: CASSPGTGSYEQYF

J: TRBJ2-1
size: NA
V: TRBV11-1
D: NA
DNA: TGTGCCAGCAGCTTAGCGAAAGGCACTCGGCCAAACAATGAGCAGTTCTTC
CDR3: CASSLAKGTRPNNEQFF

J: TRBJ1-2
size: NA
V: TRBV6-5
D: NA
DNA: TGTGCCAGCACCCCCTCCGGCCGGGTTAAGGGCTACACCTTC
CDR3: CASTPSGRVKGYTF

J: TRBJ1-5
size: NA
V: TRBV5-1
D: NA
DNA: TGCGCCAGCAGCTCGGCACCTGATAGCAATCAGCCCCAGCATTTT
CDR3: CASSSAPDSNQPQHF

J: TRBJ2-7
size: NA
V: TRBV20-1
D: NA
DNA: TGCAGTTACCACCAAAACTACGAGCAGTACTTC
CDR3: CSYHQNYEQYF

J: TRBJ2-1
size: NA
V: TRBV30
D: NA
DNA: TGTGCCTGGAGTGTAACCGGGGATGAGCAGTTCTTC
CDR3: CAWSVTGDEQFF

J: TRBJ1-1
size: NA
V: TRBV18
D: NA
DNA: TGTGCCAGCTCACCACCAGGGGGGACTGAAGCTTTCTTT
CDR3: CASSPPGGTEAFF

J: TRBJ1-5
size: NA
V: TRBV5-4
D: NA
DNA: TGTGCCAGCAGCTTGGAGGGCTCGGGACCCCAGCATTTT
CDR3: CASSLEGSGPQHF

J: TRBJ2-7
size: few
V: TRBV10-3
D: TRBD1
DNA: TGTGCCATCAGTGCGGGACAGGGGGTCTCCGAGCAGTACTTC
CDR3: CAISAGQGVSEQYF

J: TRBJ2-5
size: few
V: TRBV9
D: TRBD1
DNA: TGTGCCAGCAGCGCGGGACAGGGGGGAGAGACCCAGTACTTC
CDR3: CASSAGQGGETQYF

J: TRBJ2-7
size: NA
V: TRBV2
D: NA
DNA: TGTGCCAGCAGTGGGGGATCCGGGACGGGCTTGGACGAGCAGTACTTC
CDR3: CASSGGSGTGLDEQYF

J: TRBJ2-7
size: NA
V: TRBV18
D: TRBD1
DNA: TGTGCCAGCTCACCTCTTGGGACAGGGAGTCCCTACGAGCAGTACTTC
CDR3: CASSPLGTGSPYEQYF

J: TRBJ2-5
size: NA
V: TRBV6-5
D: TRBD1
DNA: TGTGCCAGCAGGGCTGACAGGGGAGTAAGAGAGACCCAGTACTTC
CDR3: CASRADRGVRETQYF

J: TRBJ1-5
size: NA
V: TRBV10-1
D: NA
DNA: TGCGCCAGCATGTCCCCCGGAGAAGATCAGCCCCAGCATTTT
CDR3: CASMSPGEDQPQHF

J: TRBJ2-3
size: NA
V: TRBV28
D: NA
DNA: TGTGCCAGCAGTTTATTGACAGAGATATACACAGATACGCAGTATTTT
CDR3: CASSLLTEIYTDTQYF

J: TRBJ2-7
size: NA
V: TRBV6-5
D: NA
DNA: TGTGCCGTCCAATCGCGGGGGCACTCCTACGAGCAGTACTTC
CDR3: CAVQSRGHSYEQYF

J: TRBJ1-1
size: NA
V: TRBV27
D: NA
DNA: TGTGCCAGCAACCCCGGGAGGGCAAACACTGAAGCTTTCTTT
CDR3: CASNPGRANTEAFF

J: TRBJ1-1
size: NA
V: TRBV5-1
D: NA
DNA: TGCGCCAGCAGCTTGGAAGGACAGACTGAAGCTTTCTTT
CDR3: CASSLEGQTEAFF

J: TRBJ2-7
size: NA
V: TRBV6-5
D: NA
DNA: TGTGCCAGCAGCGTTGCGGCAGGACCCTACGAGCAGTACTTC
CDR3: CASSVAAGPYEQYF

J: TRBJ1-1
size: NA
V: TRBV12-3/TRBV12-4
D: NA
DNA: TGTGCCAGCAGTTTCAGGGACATTGAAGCTTTCTTT
CDR3: CASSFRDIEAFF

J: TRBJ1-6
size: NA
V: TRBV6-2/TRBV6-3
D: TRBD1
DNA: TGTGCCAGCAGTTACAATGGACAGGGGGGTTCACCCCTCCACTTT
CDR3: CASSYNGQGGSPLHF

J: TRBJ2-5
size: NA
V: TRBV19
D: NA
DNA: TGTGCCAGTACATCAGGGGATCATATTAGTGAGACCCAGTACTTC
CDR3: CASTSGDHISETQYF

J: TRBJ1-6
size: NA
V: TRBV5-1
D: TRBD1
DNA: TGCGCCAGCAGCTTGTGGGACAGACAAAATTCACCCCTCCACTTT
CDR3: CASSLWDRQNSPLHF

J: TRBJ2-5
size: NA
V: TRBV7-9
D: TRBD2
DNA: TGTGCCAGCAGCCCAGCGGGGGGGATGGAGACCCAGTACTTC
CDR3: CASSPAGGMETQYF

J: TRBJ1-5
size: NA
V: TRBV9
D: NA
DNA: TGTGCCAGCAGCGTAGGAGGGGACCTGGGAAATCAGCCCCAGCATTTT
CDR3: CASSVGGDLGNQPQHF

J: TRBJ2-6
size: NA
V: TRBV5-6
D: NA
DNA: TGTGCCAGCAGCTCTAGCTCTGGGGCCAACGTCCTGACTTTC
CDR3: CASSSSSGANVLTF

J: TRBJ2-5
size: NA
V: TRBV30
D: TRBD1
DNA: TGTGCCTGGAGTGGACTGCCCCCAGACAGGGGGCGAGGTGTCGGTGAGACCCAGTACTTC
CDR3: CAWSGLPPDRGRGVGETQYF

J: TRBJ1-2
size: few
V: TRBV19
D: TRBD1
DNA: TGTGCCAGTAGTACCTCGGGACAGGGTGGTTATGGCTACACCTTC
CDR3: CASSTSGQGGYGYTF

J: TRBJ1-4
size: NA
V: TRBV19
D: NA
DNA: TGTGCCAGTAGTATGAGGGGATTAAGTGAAAAACTGTTTTTT
CDR3: CASSMRGLSEKLFF

J: TRBJ1-5
size: NA
V: TRBV29-1
D: TRBD1
DNA: TGCAGCGTTGGACAGGGAGCCAATCAGCCCCAGCATTTT
CDR3: CSVGQGANQPQHF

J: TRBJ1-2
size: NA
V: TRBV25-1
D: NA
DNA: TGTGCCAGCGAGGGGAGAGGCGGCTACACCTTC
CDR3: CASEGRGGYTF